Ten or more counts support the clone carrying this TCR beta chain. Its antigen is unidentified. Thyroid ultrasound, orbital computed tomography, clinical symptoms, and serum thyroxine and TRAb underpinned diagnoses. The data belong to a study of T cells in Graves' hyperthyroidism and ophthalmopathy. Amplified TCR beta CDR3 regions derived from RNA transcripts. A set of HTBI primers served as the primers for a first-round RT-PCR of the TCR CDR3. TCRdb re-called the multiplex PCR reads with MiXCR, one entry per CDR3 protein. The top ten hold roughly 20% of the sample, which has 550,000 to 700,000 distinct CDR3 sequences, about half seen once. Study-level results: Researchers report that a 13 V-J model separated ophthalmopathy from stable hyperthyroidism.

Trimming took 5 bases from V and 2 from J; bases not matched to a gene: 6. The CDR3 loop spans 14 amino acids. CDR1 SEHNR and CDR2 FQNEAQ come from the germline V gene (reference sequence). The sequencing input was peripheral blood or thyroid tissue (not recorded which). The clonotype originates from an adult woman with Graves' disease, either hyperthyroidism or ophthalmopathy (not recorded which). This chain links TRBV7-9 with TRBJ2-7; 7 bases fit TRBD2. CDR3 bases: TGTGCCAGCAGCGCCACTAGCGCAGCCTACGAGCAGTACTTC. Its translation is CASSATSAAYEQYF.